These T cell receptor beta chains were read from a single sample in a study of cytomegalovirus exposure and HLA in healthy donors. Profiled with immunoSEQ multiplex PCR; TCRdb holds only in-frame clones, not every one. Found here are approximately 160,000 clones, around 68% of them singletons; the top ten hold about 1.3%. The source material was PBMCs. Source of these receptors: a man in his forties or fifties in good health and CMV-seronegative. Both conserved end residues are part of each CDR3. A D gene is named only where the DNA matches it firmly. A clone size is listed for some rows: how often the clone was seen (once, few, many), or a class if it is expanded.

CDR3 DNA	CDR3 protein	V gene	D gene	J gene	clone size
TGTGCCAGTTCCTTCGACAGGTATAATGAAAAACTGTTTTTT	CASSFDRYNEKLFF	TRBV19	NA	TRBJ1-4	NA
TGCGCCAGCAGCTTGGGGACAGGCTTTAATAATCAGCCCCAGCATTTT	CASSLGTGFNNQPQHF	TRBV5-1	TRBD1	TRBJ1-5	NA
TGTGCCAGCAGCCAGCTAGCGCCCCCGGAGCAGTTCTTC	CASSQLAPPEQFF	TRBV4-2	NA	TRBJ2-1	NA
TGTGCCAGCAGCCCGAAGCAGGCCACCGGGGAGCTGTTTTTT	CASSPKQATGELFF	TRBV7-3	NA	TRBJ2-2	NA
TGTGCCACCAGCAGAGGAGACAGGGGGATAGGTAATTCACCCCTCCACTTT	CATSRGDRGIGNSPLHF	TRBV15	TRBD1	TRBJ1-6	NA
TGTGCCACCAGCAGTCGGTCAGGGGATTCACCCCTCCACTTT	CATSSRSGDSPLHF	TRBV15	NA	TRBJ1-6	NA
TGTGCCAGCAGCTTGGGACACATAGATAATTCACCCCTCCACTTT	CASSLGHIDNSPLHF	TRBV5-6	NA	TRBJ1-6	NA
TGTGCCAGCAGTGACTCGAACAGGGGCGGGACAGATACGCAGTATTTT	CASSDSNRGGTDTQYF	TRBV6-4	TRBD1	TRBJ2-3	NA
TGCGCCAGCAGCCGCCTAGCTGGGGCCAACGTCCTGACTTTC	CASSRLAGANVLTF	TRBV4-3	NA	TRBJ2-6	NA
TGTGCCAGCAGCTCTAGGACAGGGAGAAATGAAAAACTGTTTTTT	CASSSRTGRNEKLFF	TRBV7-2	TRBD1	TRBJ1-4	NA
TGTGCCAGCAGCTTAGTTATTGCAACTAATGAAAAACTGTTTTTT	CASSLVIATNEKLFF	TRBV7-2	NA	TRBJ1-4	NA
TGTGCCAGTAGTCCCGGGGTGGAGCGACGAGAGACCCAGTACTTC	CASSPGVERRETQYF	TRBV19	NA	TRBJ2-5	NA
TGCGCCAGCAGCCAAGAGCCCTCGGGGGGGAAAGAGACCCAGTACTTC	CASSQEPSGGKETQYF	TRBV4-3	TRBD2	TRBJ2-5	NA
TGCGCCAGCAGCCAACAGGACTCTGGTTCCGGGACCCAGTACTTC	CASSQQDSGSGTQYF	TRBV4-1	NA	TRBJ2-5	NA
TGTGCCAGCAGCGTAGGGGGGGATAACTATGGCTACACCTTC	CASSVGGDNYGYTF	TRBV9	NA	TRBJ1-2	NA
TGTGCCAGCACCTTACATTGGAACACTGAAGCTTTCTTT	CASTLHWNTEAFF	TRBV6-1	NA	TRBJ1-1	NA
TGTGCCAGCAGCTTGGGCAGGGGGCTATACAATGAGCAGTTCTTC	CASSLGRGLYNEQFF	TRBV5-4	TRBD1	TRBJ2-1	NA
TGTGCCAGCACCAGATGGGGCAGTGACAAAAACATTCAGTACTTC	CASTRWGSDKNIQYF	TRBV7-9	NA	TRBJ2-4	NA
TGTGCCAGCAACCCGACACAGGGTCGGAAGACCCAGTACTTC	CASNPTQGRKTQYF	TRBV28	NA	TRBJ2-5	NA
TGTGCCATGGCGGGGGAGACCTCCTACGAGCAGTACTTC	CAMAGETSYEQYF	TRBV10-3	TRBD2	TRBJ2-7	NA
TGTGCCAGCTCACGGACAGGTGGCGACGAGCAGTACTTC	CASSRTGGDEQYF	TRBV18	TRBD1	TRBJ2-7	few
TGTGCCAGCGCCCGCGGGACTAGCGGTCGTGAGACCCAGTACTTC	CASARGTSGRETQYF	TRBV27	TRBD2	TRBJ2-5	NA
TGTGCCAGCACCCAGGGACAGGGAGAAGAGACCCAGTACTTC	CASTQGQGEETQYF	TRBV27	TRBD1	TRBJ2-5	NA
TGTGCCAGCAGCTTGTCTCTGGGGGGGGGCCAAGAGACCCAGTACTTC	CASSLSLGGGQETQYF	TRBV7-2	TRBD2	TRBJ2-5	NA
TGTGCCAGCAGTGCCCCGGGACAGTCTTATGGCTACACCTTC	CASSAPGQSYGYTF	TRBV6-5	TRBD1	TRBJ1-2	once
TGTGCCAGCAGTATCGGGGAGAACTATGGCTACACCTTC	CASSIGENYGYTF	TRBV6-4	NA	TRBJ1-2	few
TGTGCCAGCCGCCCTAGCTCTGGAAACACCATATATTTT	CASRPSSGNTIYF	TRBV25-1	NA	TRBJ1-3	NA
TGTGCCAGCAGTTACGGCGGGGGTCTCTCCTACGAGCAGTACTTC	CASSYGGGLSYEQYF	TRBV6-5	TRBD2	TRBJ2-7	NA
TGTTCCAGCAGCGGGACAGGGAGTGAGCAGTTCTTC	CSSSGTGSEQFF	TRBV7-9	TRBD1	TRBJ2-1	NA
TGCGCCAGCAGCTTTGAGACTAGCTCTCGCCATGAGCAGTTCTTC	CASSFETSSRHEQFF	TRBV5-1	TRBD2	TRBJ2-1	NA
TGCGCCAGCAGCCCGGGACTAGCGGGGGGGTGGCAAGAGACCCAGTACTTC	CASSPGLAGGWQETQYF	TRBV4-3	TRBD2	TRBJ2-5	NA
TGCAGCGTAAAAGGAGGGACTGAAGCTTTCTTT	CSVKGGTEAFF	TRBV29-1	NA	TRBJ1-1	few
TGTGCCAGCTCACCAGGGACAGATACTAACTATGGCTACACCTTC	CASSPGTDTNYGYTF	TRBV18	TRBD1	TRBJ1-2	NA
TGCGCCAGCAGCCAAGGGGGCGGGGTAAGCTCCTACGAGCAGTACTTC	CASSQGGGVSSYEQYF	TRBV4-1	NA	TRBJ2-7	once
TGTGCCAGCAGTTACGGGCAGAACACTGAAGCTTTCTTT	CASSYGQNTEAFF	TRBV6-5	NA	TRBJ1-1	few
TGTGCCAGTACTAGCGGGGGGGCCGTTGAGCAGTTCTTC	CASTSGGAVEQFF	TRBV7-3	TRBD2	TRBJ2-1	NA
TGCGCCAGCAGCTTGGTTTTTCAAGCGGCCTCCAGCGAGCAGTACTTC	CASSLVFQAASSEQYF	TRBV5-1	NA	TRBJ2-7	NA
TGTGCCAGCAGTTACTCGATAGAAGCAAACTATGGCTACACCTTC	CASSYSIEANYGYTF	TRBV6-5	NA	TRBJ1-2	NA
TGTGCCAGCAGCGCGACAGGGATGGCCACCATATATTTT	CASSATGMATIYF	TRBV7-9	TRBD1	TRBJ1-3	NA
TGCGCCAGCAGCTGGATGGGCTTGCGGGCCGGAGTCACAGATACGCAGTATTTT	CASSWMGLRAGVTDTQYF	TRBV5-1	NA	TRBJ2-3	NA
TGTGCCATCACCGACAGGGGCGCGTACTATGGCTACACCTTC	CAITDRGAYYGYTF	TRBV28	TRBD1	TRBJ1-2	NA